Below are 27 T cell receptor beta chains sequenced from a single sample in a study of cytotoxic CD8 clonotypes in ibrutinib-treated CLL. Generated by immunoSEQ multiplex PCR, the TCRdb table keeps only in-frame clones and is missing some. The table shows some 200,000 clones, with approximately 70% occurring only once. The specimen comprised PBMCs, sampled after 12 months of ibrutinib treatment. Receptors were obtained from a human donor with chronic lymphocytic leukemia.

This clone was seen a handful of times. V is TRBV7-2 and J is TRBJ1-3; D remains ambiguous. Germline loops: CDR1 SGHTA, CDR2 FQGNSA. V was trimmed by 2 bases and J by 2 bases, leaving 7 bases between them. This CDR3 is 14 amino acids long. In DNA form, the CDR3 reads TGTGCCAGCAGCTTACAGGAGCCTGGAAACACCATATATTTT. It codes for CASSLQEPGNTIYF.

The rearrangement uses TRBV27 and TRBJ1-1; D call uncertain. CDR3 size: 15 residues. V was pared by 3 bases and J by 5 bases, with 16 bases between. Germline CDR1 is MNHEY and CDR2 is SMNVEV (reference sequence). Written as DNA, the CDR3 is TGTGCCAGCAGTTTGACCAACCCTGGAGTTACTGAAGCTTTCTTT. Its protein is CASSLTNPGVTEAFF.

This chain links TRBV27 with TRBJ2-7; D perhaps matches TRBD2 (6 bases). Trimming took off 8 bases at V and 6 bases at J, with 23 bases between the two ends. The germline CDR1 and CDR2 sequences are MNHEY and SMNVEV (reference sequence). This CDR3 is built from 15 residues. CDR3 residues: CASWLGAGLGGEQYF. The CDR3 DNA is TGTGCCAGCTGGTTGGGAGCGGGTCTGGGTGGCGAGCAGTACTTC.

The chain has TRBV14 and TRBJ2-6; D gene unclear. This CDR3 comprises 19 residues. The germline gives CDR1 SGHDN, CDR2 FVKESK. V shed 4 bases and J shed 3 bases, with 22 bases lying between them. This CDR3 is CASSLWAGSTRFGANVLTF. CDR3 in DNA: TGTGCCAGCAGCCTCTGGGCCGGCAGCACCAGATTTGGGGCCAACGTCCTGACTTTC.

The CDR3 region is CAWTGQRARTDTQYF. DNA of the CDR3: TGTGCCTGGACGGGGCAGCGGGCCCGCACAGATACGCAGTATTTT. The rearrangement joins TRBV30 to TRBJ2-3; D may be TRBD2 (6 bases). Germline CDR1 GTSNPN, CDR2 SVGIG (reference sequence). The CDR3 sequence is 15 residues long. V lost 4 bases to trimming and J lost 1 base, with 15 bases between them.

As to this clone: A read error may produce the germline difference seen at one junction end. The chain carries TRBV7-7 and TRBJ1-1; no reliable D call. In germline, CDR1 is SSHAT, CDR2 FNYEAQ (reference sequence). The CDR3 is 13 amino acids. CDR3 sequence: CASSLVQNTEAFF. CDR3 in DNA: TGTGCTAGCAGCTTAGTGCAGAACACTGAAGCTTTCTTT.

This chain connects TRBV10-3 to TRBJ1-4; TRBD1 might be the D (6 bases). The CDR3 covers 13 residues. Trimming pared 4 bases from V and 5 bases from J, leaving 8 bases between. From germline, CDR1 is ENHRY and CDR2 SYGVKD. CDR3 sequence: CAISGTANEKLFF. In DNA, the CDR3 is TGTGCCATCAGTGGGACAGCGAATGAAAAACTGTTTTTT.

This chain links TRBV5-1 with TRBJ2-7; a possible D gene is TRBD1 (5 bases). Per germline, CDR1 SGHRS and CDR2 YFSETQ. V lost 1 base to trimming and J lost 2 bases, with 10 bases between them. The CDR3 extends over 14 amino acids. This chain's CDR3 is CASSLQGSAYEQYF. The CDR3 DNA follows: TGCGCCAGCAGCTTGCAGGGTTCAGCCTACGAGCAGTACTTC.

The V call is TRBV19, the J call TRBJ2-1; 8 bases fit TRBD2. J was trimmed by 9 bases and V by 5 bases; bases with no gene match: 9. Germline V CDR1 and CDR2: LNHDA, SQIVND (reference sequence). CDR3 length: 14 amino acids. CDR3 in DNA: TGTGCCAGTAGTCTGGGGGGACTAGTGGGTGAGCAGTTCTTC. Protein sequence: CASSLGGLVGEQFF.

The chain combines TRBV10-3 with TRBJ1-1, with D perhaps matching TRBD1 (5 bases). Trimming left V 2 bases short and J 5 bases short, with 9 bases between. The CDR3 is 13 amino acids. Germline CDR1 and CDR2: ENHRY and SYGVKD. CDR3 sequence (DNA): TGTGCCATCAGTGAGCAGGGTAGGACTGAAGCTTTCTTT. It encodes CAISEQGRTEAFF.

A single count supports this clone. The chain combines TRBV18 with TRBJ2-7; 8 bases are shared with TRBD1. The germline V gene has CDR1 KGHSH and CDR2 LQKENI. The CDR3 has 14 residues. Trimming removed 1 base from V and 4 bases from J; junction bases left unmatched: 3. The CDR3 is CASSPRGQGYEQYF. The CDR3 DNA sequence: TGTGCCAGCTCACCACGAGGACAGGGATACGAGCAGTACTTC.

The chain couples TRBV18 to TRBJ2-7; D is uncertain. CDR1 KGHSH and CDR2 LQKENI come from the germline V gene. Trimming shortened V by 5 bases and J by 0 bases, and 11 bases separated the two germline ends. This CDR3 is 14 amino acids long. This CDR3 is CASSLDGPSYEQYF. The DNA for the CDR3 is TGTGCCAGCTCATTGGATGGCCCCTCCTACGAGCAGTACTTC.

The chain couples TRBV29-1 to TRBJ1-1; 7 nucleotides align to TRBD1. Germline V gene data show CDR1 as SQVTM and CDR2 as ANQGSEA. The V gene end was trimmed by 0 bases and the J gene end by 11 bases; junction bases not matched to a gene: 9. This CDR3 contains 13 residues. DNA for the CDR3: TGCAGCGTTGAAGAAAAGGTGACAGGGACGGCTTTCTTT. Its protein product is CSVEEKVTGTAFF.

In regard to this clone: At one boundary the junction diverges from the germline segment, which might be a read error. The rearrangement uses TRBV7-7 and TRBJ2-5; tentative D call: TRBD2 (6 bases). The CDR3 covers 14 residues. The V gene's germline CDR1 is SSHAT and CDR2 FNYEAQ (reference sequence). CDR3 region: CASSLAGRGETQYF. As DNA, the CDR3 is TGTGCTAGCAGCCTCGCCGGGAGAGGGGAGACCCAGTACTTC.

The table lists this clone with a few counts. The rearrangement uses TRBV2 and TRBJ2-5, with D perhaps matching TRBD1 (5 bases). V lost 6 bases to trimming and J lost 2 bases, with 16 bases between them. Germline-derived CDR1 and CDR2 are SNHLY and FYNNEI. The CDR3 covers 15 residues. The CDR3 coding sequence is TGTGCCAGCAGCGCACAGGCTCGGGTTCAAGAGACCCAGTACTTC. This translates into CASSAQARVQETQYF.

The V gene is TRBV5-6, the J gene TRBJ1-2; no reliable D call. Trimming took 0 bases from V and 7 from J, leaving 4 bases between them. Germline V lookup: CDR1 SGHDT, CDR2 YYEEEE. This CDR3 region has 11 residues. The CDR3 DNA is TGTGCCAGCAGCTTGGCGGGTGGCTACACCTTC. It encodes CASSLAGGYTF.

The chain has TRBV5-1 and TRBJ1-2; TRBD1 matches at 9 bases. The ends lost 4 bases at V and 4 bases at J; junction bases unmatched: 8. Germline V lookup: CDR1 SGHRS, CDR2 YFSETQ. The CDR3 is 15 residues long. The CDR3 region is CASSADGQGSYGYTF. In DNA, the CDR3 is TGCGCCAGCAGCGCGGACGGACAGGGGAGCTATGGCTACACCTTC.

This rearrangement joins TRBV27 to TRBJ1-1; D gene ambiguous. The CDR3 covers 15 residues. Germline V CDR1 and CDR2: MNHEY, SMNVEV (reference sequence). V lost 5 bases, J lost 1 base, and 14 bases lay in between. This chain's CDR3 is CASSPPPSGNTEAFF. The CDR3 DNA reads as TGTGCCAGCAGTCCCCCCCCGAGCGGGAACACTGAAGCTTTCTTT.

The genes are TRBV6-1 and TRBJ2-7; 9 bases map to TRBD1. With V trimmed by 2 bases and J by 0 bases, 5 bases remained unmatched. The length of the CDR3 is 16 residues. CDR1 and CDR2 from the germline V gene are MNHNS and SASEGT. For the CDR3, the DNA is TGTGCCAGCAGTGAATGGGGGGGACAGGGCTCCTACGAGCAGTACTTC. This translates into CASSEWGGQGSYEQYF.

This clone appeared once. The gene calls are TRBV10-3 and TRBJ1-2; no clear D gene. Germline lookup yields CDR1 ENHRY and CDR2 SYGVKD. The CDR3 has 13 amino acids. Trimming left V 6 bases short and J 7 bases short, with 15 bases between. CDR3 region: CAIRPDGQVGYTF. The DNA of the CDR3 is TGTGCCATCAGACCGGACGGTCAGGTTGGCTACACCTTC.

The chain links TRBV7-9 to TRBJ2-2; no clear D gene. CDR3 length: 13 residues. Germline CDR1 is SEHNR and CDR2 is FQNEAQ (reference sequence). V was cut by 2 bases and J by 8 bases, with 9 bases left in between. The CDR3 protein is CASSLNEVGELFF. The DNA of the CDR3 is TGTGCCAGCAGCTTAAACGAGGTTGGGGAGCTGTTTTTT.

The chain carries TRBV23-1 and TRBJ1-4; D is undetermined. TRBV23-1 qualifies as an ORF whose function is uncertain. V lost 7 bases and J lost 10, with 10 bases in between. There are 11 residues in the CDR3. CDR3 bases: TGCGCCAGCACCCCGGCCGGAAAACTGTTTTTT. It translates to CASTPAGKLFF.

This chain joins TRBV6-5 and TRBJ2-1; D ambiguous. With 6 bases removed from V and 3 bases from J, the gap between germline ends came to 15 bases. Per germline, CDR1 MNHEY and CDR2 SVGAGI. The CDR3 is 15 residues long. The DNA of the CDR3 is TGTGCCAGCAGCTATAGTCCCCTTTACTACAATGAGCAGTTCTTC. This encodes CASSYSPLYYNEQFF.

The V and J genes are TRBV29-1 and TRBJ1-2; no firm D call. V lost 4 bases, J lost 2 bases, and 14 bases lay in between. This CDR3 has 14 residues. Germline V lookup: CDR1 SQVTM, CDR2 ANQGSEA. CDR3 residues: CSVGRATENYGYTF. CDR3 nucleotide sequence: TGCAGCGTTGGGAGGGCCACAGAAAACTATGGCTACACCTTC.

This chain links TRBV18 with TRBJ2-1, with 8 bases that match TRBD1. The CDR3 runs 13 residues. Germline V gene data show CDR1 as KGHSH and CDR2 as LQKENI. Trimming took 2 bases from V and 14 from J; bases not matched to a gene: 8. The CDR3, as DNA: TGTGCCAGCTCACCAAATAGAGAGACAGGGGAGTTCTTC. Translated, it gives CASSPNRETGEFF.

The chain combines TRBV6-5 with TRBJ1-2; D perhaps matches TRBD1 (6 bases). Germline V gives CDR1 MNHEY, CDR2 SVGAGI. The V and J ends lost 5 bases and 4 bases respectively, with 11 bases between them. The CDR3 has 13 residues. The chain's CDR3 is CASSKTGGYGYTF. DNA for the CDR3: TGTGCCAGCAGTAAGACAGGCGGCTATGGCTACACCTTC.

The CDR3 coding sequence is TGCGCCAGCAGCTCAGGGAATCCGAACACTGAAGCTTTCTTT. This translates into CASSSGNPNTEAFF. V and J are TRBV5-1 and TRBJ1-1; TRBD1 might be the D (5 bases). V lost 3 bases and J lost 1, with 10 bases in between. The V gene's germline CDR1 is SGHRS and CDR2 YFSETQ. This CDR3 comprises 14 residues.